This T cell receptor (beta chain) stems from a study of T cell clonotyping in hematopoietic cell transplantation. Trimming pared 6 bases from V and 7 bases from J, leaving 18 bases between. Germline V gives CDR1 SEHNR, CDR2 FQNEAQ (reference sequence). The CDR3 loop spans 15 amino acids. In regard to this clone: Antigen specificity is unknown.

The assay was immunoSEQ multiplex PCR, and TCRdb's table has in-frame clones only and misses some. This sample yields about 27,000 clones, of which roughly 95% are seen a single time; about 1.3% belongs to the top ten. Study results and limitations: Cells were unsorted, so CD4 and CD8 contributions were not separated.

The clonotype comes from a man aged 50-59 years in good health. Some clones in this sample may be carry-over from other donors' samples. Sequenced material: peripheral blood mononuclear cells. The chain combines TRBV7-9 with TRBJ2-2, with D possibly being TRBD2 (6 bases). In DNA form, the CDR3 reads TGTGCCAGCAGATCGGGGTCCGGAGGGTTCGGGGAGCTGTTTTTT. Amino acid sequence: CASRSGSGGFGELFF.